This T cell receptor beta chain is drawn from a study of T-cell memory formation after mild COVID-19. Whole-study results and caveats: The study found balanced CD4/CD8 in clones contracting day 15 to 85 and a CD4+ lean in later expanders.

The V end lost 0 bases, the J end lost 3 bases, and 17 bases lay between the germline ends. Germline V gene lookup returns CDR1 LGHNA and CDR2 YNFKEQ. CDR3 length: 17 amino acids. This clonotype has just a few counts. Its antigen is not known. TCRdb processed the 5' RACE reads anew with MiXCR; each CDR3 protein has one entry. The table includes about 340,000 distinct CDR3 sequences, 10% to 15% detected once. V and J are TRBV4-2 and TRBJ2-5; unclear D gene. The sequenced material came from PBMCs or a T cell subset sorted from them (not recorded which). The receptor comes from a man between 18 and 29 years old who had mild COVID-19 (a few samples of this study predate the infection). Cell type and time point are not known. CDR3 DNA sequence: TGTGCCAGCAGCCAAGATGCGTGGCTGGACCAGAAAGAGACCCAGTACTTC. Translating gives CASSQDAWLDQKETQYF.